This is a list of T cell receptor beta chains from one sample in a study of cytomegalovirus exposure and HLA in healthy donors. Here immunoSEQ multiplex PCR was the method, and the copy in TCRdb shows in-frame clones only, minus some. The sample holds 95,000 to 100,000 clones; 85% to 90% are singletons and the top ten take approximately 4%. The source material was PBMCs. All receptors derive from a man aged 25 to 40 in good health and CMV-seronegative. Both conserved end residues are trimmed from each CDR3.

v_gene: TRBV6-5; j_gene: TRBJ1-2; CDR3aa: ASSYSRGGYT
v_gene: TRBV5-1; j_gene: TRBJ2-1; CDR3aa: ASSSRTSGRSEQF
v_gene: TRBV14; j_gene: TRBJ2-7; CDR3aa: ASSQDRGVSSI
v_gene: TRBV10-3; j_gene: TRBJ2-1; CDR3aa: AISLTSGNSEQF
v_gene: TRBV19; j_gene: TRBJ1-1; CDR3aa: ASSGQINTEAF
v_gene: TRBV7-9; j_gene: TRBJ1-4; CDR3aa: ASSLAGSNEKLF
v_gene: TRBV7-8; j_gene: TRBJ2-1; CDR3aa: ASSSGRLPSSNEQF
v_gene: TRBV5-1; j_gene: TRBJ2-2; CDR3aa: ASSSRQGPTGELF
v_gene: TRBV27; j_gene: TRBJ2-5; CDR3aa: ASSLLSFGVLETQY
v_gene: TRBV28; j_gene: TRBJ2-2; CDR3aa: ASSPSEGELF
v_gene: TRBV2; j_gene: TRBJ1-1; CDR3aa: ASRYRDRGQNTEAF
v_gene: TRBV30; j_gene: TRBJ1-1; CDR3aa: AWSVRGRGTEAF
v_gene: TRBV10-3; j_gene: TRBJ2-5; CDR3aa: AISEGGIAETQY
v_gene: TRBV27; j_gene: TRBJ2-7; CDR3aa: ASSLRRDIAGERGREQY
v_gene: TRBV5-6; j_gene: TRBJ2-7; CDR3aa: ASGLAGAGEQY
v_gene: TRBV4-1; j_gene: TRBJ2-1; CDR3aa: ASSLKREGSYNEQF
v_gene: TRBV7-9; j_gene: TRBJ1-2; CDR3aa: ASSPRTGDGYT
v_gene: TRBV13; j_gene: TRBJ2-7; CDR3aa: ASSPGTSGRGGTYEQY
v_gene: TRBV30; j_gene: TRBJ1-2; CDR3aa: AWSVTRLYGYT
v_gene: TRBV2; j_gene: TRBJ2-1; CDR3aa: ASRSGPQHEQF
v_gene: TRBV30; j_gene: TRBJ1-1; CDR3aa: AWSRPGTVNTEAF
v_gene: TRBV5-1; j_gene: TRBJ2-7; CDR3aa: ASSAALSYEQY
v_gene: TRBV6-1; j_gene: TRBJ2-1; CDR3aa: ASNQGQF
v_gene: TRBV5-1; j_gene: TRBJ2-3; CDR3aa: ASSPSVGTGRGDTQY
v_gene: TRBV30; j_gene: TRBJ2-1; CDR3aa: AWSGQPGTSGELYNEQF
v_gene: TRBV6-1; j_gene: TRBJ2-3; CDR3aa: ASRQQEYNTDTQY
v_gene: TRBV7-9; j_gene: TRBJ2-7; CDR3aa: ASSAWDREMYEQY
v_gene: TRBV4-2; j_gene: TRBJ1-2; CDR3aa: ASSQAAGDPFGGYT
v_gene: TRBV7-3; j_gene: TRBJ2-7; CDR3aa: ASSFSGGAYEQY
v_gene: TRBV5-6; j_gene: TRBJ2-7; CDR3aa: ASSLKRLREQY
v_gene: TRBV6-4; j_gene: TRBJ2-3; CDR3aa: ASSDSRDTQY
v_gene: TRBV25-1; j_gene: TRBJ2-2; CDR3aa: ASSEYIRNGELF
v_gene: TRBV5-6; j_gene: TRBJ2-1; CDR3aa: ASSLFSSYNEQF
v_gene: TRBV13; j_gene: TRBJ2-1; CDR3aa: ASSSDRVRGNEQF
v_gene: TRBV6-5; j_gene: TRBJ2-7; CDR3aa: ASTGLVETGQY
v_gene: TRBV2; j_gene: TRBJ2-7; CDR3aa: ASSETDLNHYEQY
v_gene: TRBV10-3; j_gene: TRBJ2-5; CDR3aa: AISEPRDRGDETQY
v_gene: TRBV19; j_gene: TRBJ2-3; CDR3aa: ASSTYYDTQY
v_gene: TRBV7-3; j_gene: TRBJ2-1; CDR3aa: ASSHGQSGRLEQF
v_gene: TRBV29-1; j_gene: TRBJ2-3; CDR3aa: SGDLRDTQY
v_gene: TRBV29-1; j_gene: TRBJ1-2; CDR3aa: SVEGSWGRVYGYT
v_gene: TRBV6-1; j_gene: TRBJ2-7; CDR3aa: ASTAGGPYEQY
v_gene: TRBV4-1; j_gene: TRBJ2-3; CDR3aa: ASSQNKGGDTDTQY
v_gene: TRBV6-1; j_gene: TRBJ2-7; CDR3aa: ASLGTGIKRYEQY
v_gene: TRBV28; j_gene: TRBJ1-1; CDR3aa: ASSLLTGKNTEAF